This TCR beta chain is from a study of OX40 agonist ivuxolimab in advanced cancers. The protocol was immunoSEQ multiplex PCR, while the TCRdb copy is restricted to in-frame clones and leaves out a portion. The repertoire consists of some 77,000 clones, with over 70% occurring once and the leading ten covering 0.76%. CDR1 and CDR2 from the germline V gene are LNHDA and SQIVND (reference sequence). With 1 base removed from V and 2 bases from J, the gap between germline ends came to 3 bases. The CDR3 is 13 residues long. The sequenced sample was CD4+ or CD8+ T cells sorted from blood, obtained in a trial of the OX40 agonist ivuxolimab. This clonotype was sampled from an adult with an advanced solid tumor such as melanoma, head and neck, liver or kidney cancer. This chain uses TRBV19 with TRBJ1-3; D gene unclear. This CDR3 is CASSIGPGNTIYF. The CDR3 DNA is TGTGCCAGTAGTATAGGGCCTGGAAACACCATATATTTT.